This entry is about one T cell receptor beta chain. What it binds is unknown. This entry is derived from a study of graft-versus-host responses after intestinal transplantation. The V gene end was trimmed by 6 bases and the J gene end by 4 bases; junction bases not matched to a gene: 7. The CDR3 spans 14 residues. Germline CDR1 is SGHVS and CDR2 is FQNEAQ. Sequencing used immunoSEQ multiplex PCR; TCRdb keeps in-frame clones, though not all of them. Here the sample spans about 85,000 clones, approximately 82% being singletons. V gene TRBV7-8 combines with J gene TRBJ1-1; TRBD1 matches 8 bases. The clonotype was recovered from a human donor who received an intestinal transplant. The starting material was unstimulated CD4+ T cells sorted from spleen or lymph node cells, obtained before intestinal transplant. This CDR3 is CASRLDRASTEAFF. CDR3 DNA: TGTGCCAGCAGACTGGACAGGGCGAGCACTGAAGCTTTCTTT. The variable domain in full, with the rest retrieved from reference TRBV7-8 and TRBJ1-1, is GAGVSQSPRYKVAKRGQDVALRCDPISGHVSLFWYQQALGQGPEFLTYFQNEAQLDKSGLPSDRFFAERPEGSVSTLKIQRTQQEDSAVYLCASRLDRASTEAFFGQGTRLTVV.